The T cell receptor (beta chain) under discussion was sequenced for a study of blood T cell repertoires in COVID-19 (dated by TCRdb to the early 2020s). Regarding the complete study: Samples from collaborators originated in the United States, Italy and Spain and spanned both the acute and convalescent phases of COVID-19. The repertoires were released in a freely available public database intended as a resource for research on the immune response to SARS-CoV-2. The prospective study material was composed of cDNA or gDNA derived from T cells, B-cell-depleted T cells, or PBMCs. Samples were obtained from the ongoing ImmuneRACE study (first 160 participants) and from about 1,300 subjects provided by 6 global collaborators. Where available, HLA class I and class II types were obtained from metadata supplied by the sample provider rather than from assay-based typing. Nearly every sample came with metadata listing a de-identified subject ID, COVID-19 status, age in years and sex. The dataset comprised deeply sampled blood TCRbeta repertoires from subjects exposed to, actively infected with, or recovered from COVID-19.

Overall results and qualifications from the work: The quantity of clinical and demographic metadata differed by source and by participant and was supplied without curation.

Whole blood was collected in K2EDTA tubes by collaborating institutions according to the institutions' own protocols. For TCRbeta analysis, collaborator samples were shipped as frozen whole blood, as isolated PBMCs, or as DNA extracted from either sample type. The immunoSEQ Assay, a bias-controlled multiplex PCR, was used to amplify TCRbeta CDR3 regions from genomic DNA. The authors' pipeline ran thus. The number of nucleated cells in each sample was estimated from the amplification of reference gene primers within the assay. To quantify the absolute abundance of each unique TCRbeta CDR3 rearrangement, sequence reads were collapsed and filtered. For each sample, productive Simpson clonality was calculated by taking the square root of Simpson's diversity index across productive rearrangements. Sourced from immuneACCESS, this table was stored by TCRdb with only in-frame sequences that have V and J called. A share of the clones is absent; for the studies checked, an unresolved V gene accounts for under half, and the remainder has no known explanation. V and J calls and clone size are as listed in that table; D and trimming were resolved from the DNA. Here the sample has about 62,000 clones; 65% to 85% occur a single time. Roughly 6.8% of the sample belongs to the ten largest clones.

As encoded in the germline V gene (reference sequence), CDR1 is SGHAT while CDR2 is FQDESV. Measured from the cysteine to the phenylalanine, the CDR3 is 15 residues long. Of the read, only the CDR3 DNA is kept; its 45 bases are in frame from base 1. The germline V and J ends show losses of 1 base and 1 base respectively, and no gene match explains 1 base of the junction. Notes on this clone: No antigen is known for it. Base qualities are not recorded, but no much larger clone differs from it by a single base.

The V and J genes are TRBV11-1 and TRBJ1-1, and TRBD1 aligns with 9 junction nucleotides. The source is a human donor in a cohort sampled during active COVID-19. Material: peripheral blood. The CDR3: CASSLGTGANTEAFF. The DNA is TGTGCCAGCAGCTTAGGGACAGGGGCGAACACTGAAGCTTTCTTT.